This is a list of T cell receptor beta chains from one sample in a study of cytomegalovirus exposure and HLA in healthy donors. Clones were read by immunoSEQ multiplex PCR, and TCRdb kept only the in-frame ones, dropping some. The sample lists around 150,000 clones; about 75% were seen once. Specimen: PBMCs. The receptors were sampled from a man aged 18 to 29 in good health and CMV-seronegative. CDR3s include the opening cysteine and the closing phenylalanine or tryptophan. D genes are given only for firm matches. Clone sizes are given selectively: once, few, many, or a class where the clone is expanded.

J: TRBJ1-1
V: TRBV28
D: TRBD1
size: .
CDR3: CASSLVLTGELNTEAFF
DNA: TGTGCCAGCAGTTTAGTCTTGACAGGGGAGTTGAACACTGAAGCTTTCTTT

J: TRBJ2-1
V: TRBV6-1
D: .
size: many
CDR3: CASSAIQGPEQFF
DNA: TGTGCCAGCAGCGCTATTCAGGGGCCAGAGCAGTTCTTC

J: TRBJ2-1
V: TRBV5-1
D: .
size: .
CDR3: CASTFLEGPFTYNEQFF
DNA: TGCGCCAGCACCTTTTTAGAGGGCCCCTTCACTTACAATGAGCAGTTCTTC

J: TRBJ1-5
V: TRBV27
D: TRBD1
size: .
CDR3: CASSDRGRVDQPQHF
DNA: TGTGCCAGCAGTGACAGGGGGAGAGTCGATCAGCCCCAGCATTTT

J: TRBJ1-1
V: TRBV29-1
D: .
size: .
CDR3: CSSGDTNTEAFF
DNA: TGCAGCTCCGGAGATACGAACACTGAAGCTTTCTTT

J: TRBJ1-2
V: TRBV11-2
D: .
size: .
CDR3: CASSFEGDGYTF
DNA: TGTGCCAGCAGCTTTGAGGGGGATGGCTACACCTTC

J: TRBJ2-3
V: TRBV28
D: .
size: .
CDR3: CASSSPLGTDTQYF
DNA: TGTGCCAGCAGTTCCCCACTAGGAACAGATACGCAGTATTTT

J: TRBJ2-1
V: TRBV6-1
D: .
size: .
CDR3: CASRVVSQMNEQFF
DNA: TGTGCCAGCAGGGTCGTCTCACAGATGAATGAGCAGTTCTTC

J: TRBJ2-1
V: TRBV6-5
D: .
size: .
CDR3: CASSPLGGNEQFF
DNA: TGTGCCAGCAGCCCTCTGGGGGGCAATGAGCAGTTCTTC

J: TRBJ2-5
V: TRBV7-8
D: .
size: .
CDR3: CASSLEGRGETQYF
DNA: TGTGCCAGCAGCTTAGAGGGTAGGGGAGAGACCCAGTACTTC